The following is a T cell receptor (beta chain) sequence with its context. The antigen remains unidentified. The record originates from a study of radiotherapy plus CTLA-4 blockade in lung cancer. At the level of the study: In 18% of patients, objective responses were seen; roughly 30% had disease control. Study findings and constraints: Interferon-beta, together with early blood T cell clone dynamics, reportedly best predicted response.

This CDR3 has 15 amino acids. From germline, CDR1 is MNHNS and CDR2 SASEGT. Trimming removed 8 bases from V and 1 base from J; junction bases left unmatched: 10. CTLA-4 blockade using ipilimumab, together with focal radiation, was received by patients with chemo-refractory metastatic non-small-cell lung cancer. The data were produced by immunoSEQ multiplex PCR, yet TCRdb's version contains in-frame clones alone and is incomplete. The sample contains more than 50,000 clones, approximately 76% of which appear only once. This material consisted of peripheral blood, taken from a patient treated with radiotherapy plus ipilimumab. The rearrangement links TRBV6-1 to TRBJ2-5, with 7 bases fitting TRBD2. The clonotype comes from a human donor with non-small cell lung cancer who had a complete response to radiotherapy plus ipilimumab. Here the CDR3 DNA reads TGTGCCAGCCTTGCGGGAGAGTTGGGCCAAGAGACCCAGTACTTC. Its translation: CASLAGELGQETQYF.